These T cell receptor beta chains were read from a single sample in a study of blood T cell repertoires in COVID-19. Sequenced by immunoSEQ multiplex PCR; TCRdb stores in-frame clones only, minus some. This table has 200,000 to 250,000 clones, approximately 82% appearing once. The sample taken for sequencing was peripheral blood. The receptors originated from a middle-aged man with active or convalescent COVID-19. CDR3s include the opening cysteine and the closing phenylalanine or tryptophan. Fields, in order: clone size, J gene, V gene, D gene, CDR3 DNA, CDR3 protein. The D gene is left open where the match is weak. Expanded clones get a size class; other rows say once, few or many, or leave the size out.

NA	TRBJ2-3	TRBV5-1	NA	TGCGCCAGCAGCTTGGTAGGGGCCGCATCAGGGACAGATACGCAGTATTTT	CASSLVGAASGTDTQYF
NA	TRBJ2-1	TRBV6-5	NA	TGTGCCAGCACCCATAAGCGGGCTTACAATGAGCAGTTCTTC	CASTHKRAYNEQFF
NA	TRBJ1-2	TRBV3-1/TRBV3-2	NA	TGTGCCAGCACCCTTTGGGGACTTAGGGACGGCTACACCTTC	CASTLWGLRDGYTF
NA	TRBJ2-7	TRBV5-1	NA	TGCGCCAGCAGCTTGGCCGTAAACTACGAGCAGTACTTC	CASSLAVNYEQYF
NA	TRBJ1-4	TRBV7-9	NA	TGTGCCAGCAGCTTGGGGGCGTCTAATGAAAAACTGTTTTTT	CASSLGASNEKLFF
NA	TRBJ2-1	TRBV7-6	NA	TGTGCCAGCAGCTTAGTGGGGGGGCAGTGGAATGAGCAGTTCTTC	CASSLVGGQWNEQFF
NA	TRBJ2-2	TRBV6-2/TRBV6-3	NA	TGTGCCAGCAGTCCCTACATGGAGCCGAACACCGGGGAGCTGTTTTTT	CASSPYMEPNTGELFF
NA	TRBJ2-1	TRBV11-2	TRBD1	TGTGCCAGCAGCTCTTACAGGGGACGGTACAATGAGCAGTTCTTC	CASSSYRGRYNEQFF
NA	TRBJ2-1	TRBV15	TRBD2	TGTGCCACCAGCACCCCTAGCGGGGATTACAATGAGCAGTTCTTC	CATSTPSGDYNEQFF
NA	TRBJ2-1	TRBV5-1	TRBD2	TGCGCCAGCAGCTTGGTGGGTAGCGGGGCTTACAATGAGCAGTTCTTC	CASSLVGSGAYNEQFF
NA	TRBJ1-6	TRBV27	TRBD1	TGTGCCAGCAGTTTATTTCGGGAGGGGGCACCCGGACCCCTCCACTTT	CASSLFREGAPGPLHF
NA	TRBJ1-3	TRBV7-2	NA	TGTGCCAGCAGCTTAGTTGGGGGGAACACCATATATTTT	CASSLVGGNTIYF
NA	TRBJ2-7	TRBV13	TRBD2	TGTGCCAGCAGCTCCACCCCGACTAGCGGCCTCTACGAGCAGTACTTC	CASSSTPTSGLYEQYF
NA	TRBJ2-2	TRBV5-1	NA	TGCGCCAGCAGCTTGTCCGTCGCGGACACCGGGGAGCTGTTTTTT	CASSLSVADTGELFF
NA	TRBJ1-5	TRBV6-6	TRBD1	TGTGCCAGCAGATCCGGACAGGACAATCAGCCCCAGCATTTT	CASRSGQDNQPQHF
once	TRBJ1-3	TRBV9	NA	TGTGCCAGCAGCGTAGACAGGGAAAACACCATATATTTT	CASSVDRENTIYF
NA	TRBJ2-3	TRBV6-5	NA	TGTGCCAGCAAACGCGGGACAGGCACAGATACGCAGTATTTT	CASKRGTGTDTQYF
once	TRBJ2-7	TRBV18	TRBD2	TGTGCCAGCTCACCACTAGTAGCGGGAGTACAGGAGCAGTACTTC	CASSPLVAGVQEQYF
once	TRBJ1-3	TRBV2	NA	TGTGCCAGCAGTGAACAGACAGCCGCCTCTGGAAACACCATATATTTT	CASSEQTAASGNTIYF
NA	TRBJ1-4	TRBV12-3/TRBV12-4	TRBD1	TGTGCCAGCCAAGGGACAGGAATTGGAAAACTGTTTTTT	CASQGTGIGKLFF
NA	TRBJ2-7	TRBV5-6	TRBD2	TGTGCCAGCAGCTTTAGGCTAGCGGACAACTACGAGCAGTACTTC	CASSFRLADNYEQYF
NA	TRBJ2-5	TRBV7-9	NA	TGTGCCAGCAGCTTAGGGGCAGGGAACACTGGGACCCAGTACTTC	CASSLGAGNTGTQYF
NA	TRBJ2-1	TRBV7-9	TRBD1	TGTGCCAGCAGCCCCGTAGGGACAGGGGATTACAATGAGCAGTTCTTC	CASSPVGTGDYNEQFF
NA	TRBJ2-3	TRBV6-4	NA	TGTGCCAGCAGTGACTCCAGCGCGGCCTCAGATACGCAGTATTTT	CASSDSSAASDTQYF
NA	TRBJ1-6	TRBV11-2	TRBD1	TGTGCCAGCAGACGGGGGGGAACAGGGACAGTAAATTCACCCCTCCACTTT	CASRRGGTGTVNSPLHF
NA	TRBJ2-7	TRBV6-1	TRBD1	TGTGCCAGCAGTGACCGGGACAGAGCCTACGAGCAGTACTTC	CASSDRDRAYEQYF
NA	TRBJ1-1	TRBV6-2/TRBV6-3	NA	TGTGCCAGCAGTTACCTGTATCGGGTTGACACTGAAGCTTTCTTT	CASSYLYRVDTEAFF
NA	TRBJ2-5	TRBV24-1	TRBD1	TGTGCCACCAGTGATACAATGGGACAGGAGGAAGAGACCCAGTACTTC	CATSDTMGQEEETQYF
NA	TRBJ1-3	TRBV28	NA	TGTGCCAGCAGTAACTGGAGTGGGGCATTAAACACCATATATTTT	CASSNWSGALNTIYF
few	TRBJ1-2	TRBV11-3	NA	TGTGCCAGCAGCTTCTTACAGGGTCTTCCTAACTATGGCTACACCTTC	CASSFLQGLPNYGYTF
NA	TRBJ1-2	TRBV25-1	TRBD1	TGTGCCAGCAGTGGGTCATCAAACAGGGGCCCTACCTATGGCTACACCTTC	CASSGSSNRGPTYGYTF
NA	TRBJ2-3	TRBV5-4	TRBD2	TGTGCCAGCAGCCGAGTACTAGCGGGAGAAACAGATACGCAGTATTTT	CASSRVLAGETDTQYF
NA	TRBJ1-3	TRBV28	NA	TGTGCCAGCAGGAGGATCGGCGACACCATATATTTT	CASRRIGDTIYF
NA	TRBJ2-2	TRBV7-3	TRBD2	TGTGCCAGCAGCTTAGAACTAGCGGGAGGCTTGAACACCGGGGAGCTGTTTTTT	CASSLELAGGLNTGELFF
NA	TRBJ2-1	TRBV9	TRBD1	TGTGCCAGCAGCGTAAAACGCGAAGGGGGCAGAAATGAGCAGTTCTTC	CASSVKREGGRNEQFF
NA	TRBJ1-6	TRBV19	TRBD1	TGTGCCAGTAGTATACAGGGGGAGTCACCCCTCCACTTT	CASSIQGESPLHF
NA	TRBJ1-1	TRBV6-5	NA	TGTGCCAGCAGTTACTCAGTGGGGGCTGCGAACACTGAAGCTTTCTTT	CASSYSVGAANTEAFF
NA	TRBJ2-5	TRBV5-1	NA	TGCGCCAGCAGCTTTTCAGGGGAAGAGACCCAGTACTTC	CASSFSGEETQYF
few	TRBJ1-6	TRBV6-6	TRBD1	TGTGCCAGCAGTTACGGGACAGTGATATATTCACCCCTCCACTTT	CASSYGTVIYSPLHF
NA	TRBJ2-7	TRBV7-9	NA	TGTGCCAGCAGCTCCCCCCACGGGGGCTCCTACGAGCAGTACTTC	CASSSPHGGSYEQYF
few	TRBJ2-1	TRBV16	TRBD2	TGTGCCAGCACGCGGGAGGACTACAATGAGCAGTTCTTC	CASTREDYNEQFF
NA	TRBJ1-1	TRBV5-1	NA	TGCGCCAGCAGCTTGGAAGGGCAGGGGTGGGACACTGAAGCTTTCTTT	CASSLEGQGWDTEAFF
few	TRBJ2-3	TRBV5-1	NA	TGCGCCAGCAGCGATCGACAAGCCTCGACGCAGTATTTT	CASSDRQASTQYF
NA	TRBJ1-1	TRBV28	NA	TGTGCCAGCAGTTCACTGGGACAGAACACTGAAGCTTTCTTT	CASSSLGQNTEAFF
few	TRBJ1-1	TRBV5-6	NA	TGTGCCAGCAGCACATTCATGAACACTGAAGCTTTCTTT	CASSTFMNTEAFF
once	TRBJ2-5	TRBV10-3	NA	TGTGCCATCAGTGAGTCTAGCGGAGTCCAAGAGACCCAGTACTTC	CAISESSGVQETQYF
NA	TRBJ2-5	TRBV2	NA	TGTGCCAGCAGTGGGAGTGGGGAGACCCAGTACTTC	CASSGSGETQYF
NA	TRBJ1-6	TRBV10-3	NA	TGTGCCATCAGTGAGTCGGCTGCGTTTGGGGGAGGGTCACCCCTCCACTTT	CAISESAAFGGGSPLHF